A single sample gave rise to the 21 T cell receptor beta chains below, sequenced in a study of T cell repertoires in cytomegalovirus infection. TCRdb re-analysed the reads in MiXCR, keeping a single row per CDR3 protein. The sample carries about 440,000 distinct CDR3 sequences, 25% to 40% recorded once. The sample was PBMCs. The receptors originated from a human donor in good health (CMV status not recorded). Some clones in this sample may be carry-over from other donors' samples.

The V and J genes are TRBV2 and TRBJ2-5; D is perhaps TRBD2 (6 bases). The germline V gene has CDR1 SNHLY and CDR2 FYNNEI. CDR3 size: 16 residues. V shed 6 bases and J shed 1 base, with 18 bases lying between them. The CDR3 protein is CASRDFRLEGQETQYF. The CDR3 bases are TGTGCCAGCAGGGACTTCAGATTGGAGGGCCAAGAGACCCAGTACTTC.

The chain has TRBV4-1 and TRBJ2-5; the D call may be TRBD1 or TRBD2 (5 bases each). V was shortened by 0 bases and J by 10 bases, with 15 bases between the two germline ends. The V gene's germline CDR1 is MGHRA and CDR2 YSYEKL. This CDR3 region has 14 residues. The CDR3: CASSQDMGPVIQYF. For the CDR3, the DNA is TGCGCCAGCAGCCAAGATATGGGACCGGTGATCCAGTACTTC.

This clonotype was seen a few times. This chain links TRBV6-1 with TRBJ1-1; D unclear. This CDR3 has 12 amino acids. V dropped 6 bases and J dropped 8 bases, with 13 bases sitting between them. Germline lookup yields CDR1 MNHNS and CDR2 SASEGT. The CDR3 is CASRRLGREAFF. The CDR3 nucleotides read TGTGCCAGCAGAAGACTAGGAAGAGAAGCTTTCTTT.

Turning to this clonotype: No conserved phenylalanine or tryptophan is present at the end of the CDR3, so a read error is the likely explanation. The J gene is TRBJ2-7, the V gene TRBV15; D may be TRBD2 (7 bases). This CDR3 has 13 residues. Germline CDR1 reads LNHNV; CDR2 reads YYDKDF (reference sequence). V shed 1 base and J shed 5 bases, with 9 bases lying between them. CDR3 protein: CATSRGGGDEQYC. DNA for the CDR3: TGTGCCACCAGCAGAGGAGGGGGGGACGAGCAGTACTGC.

This clonotype was seen many times. This chain connects TRBV7-2 to TRBJ2-6, with D tentatively TRBD1 (7 bases). Germline CDR1 SGHTA, CDR2 FQGNSA. Trimming removed 4 bases from V and 0 bases from J, with 22 bases in between. The CDR3 length is 20 residues. CDR3 protein: CASSSLGGGRGISGANVLTF. The CDR3 bases are TGTGCCAGCAGCTCGTTAGGAGGGGGCAGGGGTATCTCTGGGGCCAACGTCCTGACTTTC.

In this sample, this clonotype turned up many times. V and J are TRBV7-2 and TRBJ2-7; the match to TRBD2 covers 16 bases. The germline CDR1 and CDR2 sequences are SGHTA and FQGNSA. V gave up 3 bases and J gave up 2 bases; unmatched junction bases: 4. This CDR3 is 17 amino acids long. This chain's CDR3 is CASSFGTSGGATYEQYF. CDR3 sequence (DNA): TGTGCCAGCAGCTTCGGGACTAGCGGGGGGGCGACCTACGAGCAGTACTTC.

This clonotype was counted a few times. CDR3 in DNA: TGTGCCAGCAGTTTAAGGCAGGCGAGCTCCTACGAGCAGTACTTC. Its translation: CASSLRQASSYEQYF. V usage is TRBV27 and J usage is TRBJ2-7; D call uncertain. The CDR3 sequence is 15 residues long. CDR1 is MNHEY and CDR2 is SMNVEV in the germline V gene (reference sequence). V was clipped by 2 bases and J by 0 bases, with 11 bases between them.

This clonotype was seen repeatedly, ten times or more. This chain joins TRBV6-6 and TRBJ2-7; 7 positions match TRBD1. With V trimmed by 0 bases and J by 5 bases, 16 bases remained unmatched. CDR3 length: 18 amino acids. The V gene's germline CDR1 is MNHNY and CDR2 SVGAGI (reference sequence). The CDR3 spells CASSYSSEGQYLFHEQYF. DNA for the CDR3: TGTGCCAGCAGTTACTCGAGTGAGGGACAGTACCTTTTCCACGAGCAGTACTTC.

V is TRBV5-4 and J is TRBJ1-5; D is unclear. CDR3 length equals 12 residues. Between the trimmed V and J ends, which lost 0 bases and 7 bases, there was a span of 5 bases. The V gene's germline CDR1 is SGHNT and CDR2 YYREEE (reference sequence). CDR3 DNA sequence: TGTGCCAGCAGCTTGGACGGGCAGCCCCAGCATTTT. It specifies CASSLDGQPQHF.

As to this clonotype: It may be a read error: a sequence one base away is much more abundant. V gene TRBV7-2 combines with J gene TRBJ1-3; TRBD1 matches 9 bases. In germline, CDR1 is SGHTA, CDR2 FQGNSA. The CDR3 length is 16 residues. Here the CDR3 reads CSSSLAQTGGGNTIYF. The CDR3 nucleotides read TGTTCCAGCAGCTTAGCGCAAACAGGGGGCGGAAACACCATATATTTT.

The V and J genes are TRBV4-1 and TRBJ1-3; unclear D gene. Trimming pared 8 bases from V and 8 bases from J, leaving 19 bases between. The germline V gene has CDR1 MGHRA and CDR2 YSYEKL. This CDR3 has 14 amino acids. The CDR3 sequence is CASLQERALDTIYF. CDR3 DNA sequence: TGCGCCAGCCTCCAAGAACGGGCCCTCGACACCATATATTTT.

Many counts were recorded for this clonotype. This chain connects TRBV7-9 to TRBJ2-3, with no clear D. Trimming cost V 6 bases and J 1 base, with 11 bases left between them. Germline V gives CDR1 SEHNR, CDR2 FQNEAQ (reference sequence). CDR3 length equals 14 residues. The CDR3, as DNA: TGTGCCAGCAGGGGAAGGACCGGCACAGATACGCAGTATTTT. Amino acids: CASRGRTGTDTQYF. The full variable domain, rest sourced from reference TRBV7-9 and TRBJ2-3, is DTGVSQNPRHKITKRGQNVTFRCDPISEHNRLYWYRQTLGQGPEFLTYFQNEAQLEKSRLLSDRFSAERPKGSFSTLEIQRTEQGDSAMYLCASRGRTGTDTQYFGPGTRLTVL.

In its sample, this clonotype was seen many times. J is TRBJ1-1 and V is TRBV12-3 or TRBV12-4; D is possibly TRBD1 (5 bases). CDR3 length equals 12 residues. Trimming shortened V by 3 bases and J by 5 bases, and 7 bases separated the two germline ends. In DNA form, the CDR3 reads TGTGCCAGCAGTTTCGGGGGTACTGAAGCTTTCTTT. This encodes CASSFGGTEAFF.

V gene TRBV19 combines with J gene TRBJ2-1; D unresolved. V dropped 0 bases and J dropped 6 bases, with 15 bases sitting between them. This CDR3 has 16 amino acids. Germline loops: CDR1 LNHDA, CDR2 SQIVND (reference sequence). CDR3 protein: CASSIEGSTSINEQFF. Here the CDR3 DNA reads TGTGCCAGTAGTATAGAGGGGTCAACATCGATCAATGAGCAGTTCTTC.

This clonotype appeared a few times. The chain has TRBV24-1 and TRBJ1-5; D call uncertain. The CDR3 consists of 14 residues. Trimming removed 5 bases from V and 2 bases from J, with 9 bases in between. Per the germline V gene, CDR1 is KGHDR and CDR2 is SFDVKD. In nucleotides, the CDR3 is TGTGCCACCAGTGGAGGGTTTGGCAATCAGCCCCAGCATTTT. Translated, it gives CATSGGFGNQPQHF.

V is TRBV19 and J is TRBJ1-1, with D maybe TRBD1 (6 bases). The germline V gene encodes CDR1 LNHDA and CDR2 SQIVND (reference sequence). The CDR3 extends over 13 amino acids. Trimming left V 6 bases short and J 4 bases short, with 12 bases between. The DNA of the CDR3 is TGTGCCAGTAGCCATGTACAGGGCACTGAAGCTTTCTTT. Protein: CASSHVQGTEAFF. The full variable domain, rest sourced from reference TRBV19 and TRBJ1-1, is DGGITQSPKYLFRKEGQNVTLSCEQNLNHDAMYWYRQDPGQGLRLIYYSQIVNDFQKGDIAEGYSVSREKKESFPLTVTSAQKNPTAFYLCASSHVQGTEAFFGQGTRLTVV.

This clonotype was seen a handful of times. V is TRBV6-5 and J is TRBJ1-2; 10 nucleotides match TRBD1. The germline CDR1 and CDR2 sequences are MNHEY and SVGAGI. V trimming: 2 bases; J trimming: 4 bases; junction bases outside the gene matches: 7. The CDR3 loop spans 16 amino acids. CDR3 region: CASSYTPRTGGYGYTF. CDR3 coding DNA: TGTGCCAGCAGTTACACCCCTAGGACAGGGGGCTATGGCTACACCTTC.

This clonotype has at least ten counts. The chain joins TRBV7-8 to TRBJ1-4, with D possibly TRBD1 on 5 matching bases. Germline assignment: CDR1 SGHVS and CDR2 FQNEAQ. Trimming removed 6 bases from V and 5 bases from J, with 16 bases in between. The CDR3 loop spans 15 amino acids. The CDR3 loop is CASSSRWGGNEKLFF. CDR3 sequence (DNA): TGTGCCAGCAGTTCACGGTGGGGGGGGAATGAAAAACTGTTTTTT.

This clonotype has at least ten counts. The junction differs from germline at one of its ends, possibly a read error. The gene calls are TRBV4-1 and TRBJ1-5; D may be TRBD1 (6 bases). CDR1 is MGHRA and CDR2 is YSYEKL in the germline V gene. This CDR3 comprises 14 residues. Here the CDR3 DNA reads TGTGCCAGCAGCCCCCGACAGGATAATCAGCCCCAGCATTTT. It yields the protein CASSPRQDNQPQHF.

The CDR3 loop is CASSYDREGTETFF. The CDR3 nucleotides are TGTGCCAGCAGTTACGACAGGGAGGGGACGGAAACTTTCTTT. This chain uses TRBV6-1 with TRBJ1-1; 7 bases map to TRBD1. The CDR3 consists of 14 residues. The trim removed 5 bases at V and 12 bases at J, leaving 15 bases unmatched. Germline V CDR1 and CDR2: MNHNS, SASEGT.

The chain recombines TRBV29-1 with TRBJ2-5, with a possible D match to TRBD2 (6 bases). The V end lost 2 bases, the J end lost 1 base, and 8 bases lay between the germline ends. Germline V gene lookup returns CDR1 SQVTM and CDR2 ANQGSEA. The CDR3 length is 13 residues. The CDR3 nucleotides are TGCAGCGTTGAATGGAGGGCCCAAGAGACCCAGTACTTC. The encoded protein is CSVEWRAQETQYF.